The table lists the clone carrying this T cell receptor (beta chain) with a few counts. Its target is not known. The junction does not match germline at one end; this may be a read error. This sample stems from a study of T cells in Graves' hyperthyroidism and ophthalmopathy. Study results and caveats: Ophthalmopathy was model-predicted a median about 6.9 months pre-onset.

Germline CDR1 reads SNHLY; CDR2 reads FYNNEI. The CDR3 has 12 residues. For the diagnoses, clinical symptoms, serum thyroxine and TRAb, thyroid ultrasound and orbital computed tomography were used. Amplified regions were TCR beta CDR3 sequences from RNA transcripts. First-round RT-PCR of the TCR CDR3 relied on the HTBI primer set. TCRdb reanalysed the multiplex PCR reads using MiXCR and keeps one entry per CDR3 protein. Seen here are 600,000 to 650,000 distinct CDR3 sequences, 20% to 25% observed once, and the top ten hold around a third. The chain links TRBV2 to TRBJ2-5, with D possibly matching TRBD2 (6 bases). The receptor comes from a young man with Graves' ophthalmopathy. The sequenced sample was blood. The CDR3: CAGREVGETQYF. CDR3 DNA: TGTGCCGGCAGGGAGGTGGGAGAGACCCAGTACTTC.